Shown below are 4 T cell receptor beta chains from a single sample sequenced in a study of blood T cell repertoires in COVID-19. Sequenced by immunoSEQ multiplex PCR; TCRdb stores in-frame clones only, minus some. The sample lists tens of thousands of clones, roughly 84% occurring once. The sample consisted of peripheral blood. Receptor source: a human donor in a cohort sampled during active COVID-19. The donor label of this sample is uncertain.

This chain joins TRBV6-5 and TRBJ1-6; 7 nucleotides line up with TRBD1. The CDR3 sequence is 15 residues long. With 6 bases clipped from V and 2 bases from J, the junction kept 4 bases outside the gene matches. Germline V lookup: CDR1 MNHEY, CDR2 SVGAGI. CDR3 bases: TGTGCCAGCAGAACAGGGGAGGCCTATAATTCACCCCTCCACTTT. This gives the protein CASRTGEAYNSPLHF.

The chain joins TRBV9 to TRBJ1-2; a possible D gene is TRBD1 (5 bases). Looked up from germline, CDR1 is SGDLS and CDR2 is YYNGEE. The CDR3 spans 13 residues. Between the trimmed V and J ends, which lost 5 bases and 6 bases, there was a span of 14 bases. DNA for the CDR3: TGTGCCAGCAGGGGCTGGGGCATCGATGGCTACACCTTC. Translation: CASRGWGIDGYTF. The full variable domain, completed using reference TRBV9 and TRBJ1-2, is DSGVTQTPKHLITATGQRVTLRCSPRSGDLSVYWYQQSLDQGLQFLIQYYNGEERAKGNILERFSAQQFPDLHSELNLSSLELGDSALYFCASRGWGIDGYTFGSGTRLTVV.

The chain couples TRBV25-1 to TRBJ2-1, with D possibly TRBD2 on 6 matching bases. Germline assignment: CDR1 MGHDK and CDR2 SYGVNS. This CDR3 contains 14 residues. V lost 7 bases and J 0 bases, leaving 10 bases between the germline ends. The CDR3 nucleotides read TGTGCCAGCAAGGAGGGAGGCTCCTACAATGAGCAGTTCTTC. As protein: CASKEGGSYNEQFF.

The rearrangement links TRBV7-3 to TRBJ2-2; 7 bases fit TRBD1. The length of the CDR3 is 15 residues. The V segment lost 4 bases and the J segment 3 bases; nucleotides outside the gene matches: 5. Germline-derived CDR1 and CDR2 are SGHTA and FQGTGA. CDR3 protein: CASSSRQGYTGELFF. The CDR3, as DNA: TGTGCCAGCAGCTCTCGACAGGGCTACACCGGGGAGCTGTTTTTT. Supplemented by reference TRBV7-3 and TRBJ2-2, the full variable domain reads GAGVSQTPSNKVTEKGKYVELRCDPISGHTALYWYRQSLGQGPEFLIYFQGTGAADDSGLPNDRFFAVRPEGSVSTLKIQRTERGDSAVYLCASSSRQGYTGELFFGEGSRLTVL.